This TCR beta chain was observed in a study of shared clonotypes between healthy human individuals (TCRdb year 2020). As for the study more broadly: A couple of women and a few men aged 18 to 49 years were included in the cohort. Libraries were prepared and TCR repertoires were sequenced by different laboratories using diverse techniques, in order to increase sequencing depth and limit assay-specific biases. The study deeply sequenced blood TCR repertoires of about five healthy adults to estimate repertoire size and the extent of clonotype sharing between individuals. Each donor's leukapheresis produced roughly between about 0.9 and 9.5 billion PBMCs.

To note about this clone: The antigen it recognizes is unknown. Base-call qualities are not available, and no considerably larger clone is one nucleotide away.

TCR CDR3 regions were amplified from genomic DNA by multiplex PCR using the deep immunoSEQ assay. Extracted genomic DNA from each cell subset was distributed evenly across all wells of several immunoSEQ 96-well plates, and each plate was treated as a replicate. For unsorted PBMC, 250 to 300 ng genomic DNA, equal to approximately 30,000 T cell genomes, was loaded into each replicate PCR. Genomic DNA from unsorted PBMC was sequenced over ten immunoSEQ deep assay plates. Purified libraries were quantified with a Qubit 3.0 fluorometer, sized on a Bioanalyzer 2100, and re-quantified with the KAPA Library Quantification kit. A separate single-read 150-cycle Illumina NextSeq 550 flow cell was used to sequence each immunoSEQ 96-well plate. The paper's data handling went like this. The immunoSEQ output contained only junctional sequences without quality scores, so filtering could not match that applied to full-length reads. To assign V/J genes and CDR3, sequences were annotated against IMGT germline references using PyIR, a Python wrapper for IgBLAST v1.9. Reads with weak V/J assignments (E-value above 1e-6), missing CDR3, stop codons, out-of-frame junctions, or ambiguous translated residues were removed. V3J clonotypes were defined as sequences sharing the same inferred V gene, J gene, and CDR3 amino acid sequence. Percentage overlap between repertoires was calculated by dividing the number of shared unique clonotypes by the size of the smaller repertoire. Richness of each repertoire was evaluated using RTK rarefaction, the Chao1 estimator, and Recon v2.1 estimates of unobserved clonotypes. TCRdb retrieved this table from immuneACCESS and kept in-frame rearrangements only. Not all clones are present; in checked studies, unresolved V genes account for under half, and no reason is known for the remainder. From that table come the V and J calls and clone size; the DNA was used to work out D and trimming. This sample comprises around 440,000 clones, around 77% of them detected only once. More than 10% of the sample comes from the top ten.

The donors were healthy, HIV-negative adults with no recently reported acute infections or vaccinations. Only Caucasian adults living in Nashville, Tennessee, USA were represented among the donors. For unsorted samples, around 90 million PBMCs were counted, and genomic DNA was extracted using the QIAamp DNA Blood Mini kit. After blood collection by leukapheresis, PBMCs were isolated using Ficoll-Histopaque density gradient centrifugation and then cryopreserved in the vapor phase of liquid nitrogen. The study at large found these results: Sampling was restricted to blood, and TCR repertoires in tissues likely differ from the TCR repertoires found in blood. Because the study included only a small number of donors, the genetic and exposure-history diversity represented was limited. Pairwise subsampling indicated that sequencing depth was expected to affect the degree of clonotype sharing among donors.

CDR1 SGHDT and CDR2 YYEEEE were looked up in the germline V gene. The CDR3 starts with the cysteine, ends with the phenylalanine, and has 14 residues. Only CDR3 DNA is held: 42 bases, read in frame from base 1. V gives up 4 bases and J gives up 3 bases, and the segment between their germline ends measures 10 bases. The sequenced sample consisted of PBMCs. This receptor was obtained from a woman in her forties in good health. Some clones in this sample may be carry-over from other donors' samples. The sequence is built from TRBV5-6 and TRBJ2-2; no D gene call is confident. The base sequence is TGTGCCAGCAGCCTGTGGGCAGACACCGGGGAGCTGTTTTTT. It is translated as CASSLWADTGELFF.